The 7 T cell receptor beta chains reported below all come from one sample, sequenced in a study of response to subunit inactivated influenza vaccine (dated by TCRdb to the late 2010s). Library method: RT-PCR. Sequenced using an Illumina HiSeq 2500. The raw public reads went through TCRdb reprocessing: fastp at Q25, MiXCR clone calling, in-frame beta chains kept. Each record represents a unique CDR3 protein, reported with the most common genes and DNA among its rows. The sample table holds roughly 760,000 distinct CDR3 sequences, of which 21% were seen once. The ten largest clones take up roughly 10% of the sample. Sequenced here: PBMCs from blood, sampled about 5 days after vaccination. All receptors derive from a man in his forties or fifties who received an inactivated influenza vaccine. Donor details come from another sample of the same person, matched by shared clones.

This clonotype came up a few times. V gene TRBV18 combines with J gene TRBJ2-7; TRBD1 agrees at 7 bases. CDR1 and CDR2 (germline): KGHSH, LQKENI. The CDR3 is 14 residues long. With V trimmed by 5 bases and J by 6 bases, 10 bases remained unmatched. Written as DNA, the CDR3 is TGTGCCAGCTCAAGCGACAGGGTTGGGGGCGAGCAGTACTTC. This codes for CASSSDRVGGEQYF.

This chain links TRBV5-6 with TRBJ2-1; 10 bases are shared with TRBD2. The CDR3 sequence is 17 residues long. V was pared by 1 base and J by 0 bases, with 4 bases of the junction left unmatched. Germline V gives CDR1 SGHDT, CDR2 YYEEEE. DNA for the CDR3: TGTGCCAGCAGCTTGATGAGCGGGAGGGCCTCCTACAATGAGCAGTTCTTC. Amino acid sequence: CASSLMSGRASYNEQFF. Full variable domain (missing parts from reference TRBV5-6 and TRBJ2-1): DAGVTQSPTHLIKTRGQQVTLRCSPKSGHDTVSWYQQALGQGPQFIFQYYEEEERQRGNFPDRFSGHQFPNYSSELNVNALLLGDSALYLCASSLMSGRASYNEQFFGPGTRLTVL.

The chain carries TRBV4-1 and TRBJ2-7, with D maybe TRBD1 (5 bases). CDR1 MGHRA and CDR2 YSYEKL come from the germline V gene. V was clipped by 1 base and J by 7 bases, with 11 bases between them. CDR3 length: 13 amino acids. The CDR3 nucleotides are TGCGCCAGCAGCCAAGTACAGGTGGAGGAGCAGTACTTC. Protein product: CASSQVQVEEQYF.

This clonotype appeared a few times. The CDR3 reads CASSDTGDVYPYEQYF. The CDR3 DNA reads as TGTGCCAGCAGTGACACTGGGGATGTCTATCCCTACGAGCAGTACTTC. The rearrangement uses TRBV6-1 and TRBJ2-7; D gene ambiguous. V lost 3 bases, J lost 2 bases, and 17 bases lay in between. The germline CDR1 and CDR2 sequences are MNHNS and SASEGT. The CDR3 sequence is 16 residues long.

The rearrangement uses TRBV12-3 or TRBV12-4 and TRBJ2-1; D is perhaps TRBD2 (7 bases). The CDR3 spans 15 residues. V lost 7 bases and J lost 3, with 16 bases in between. DNA for the CDR3: TGTGCCAGCATCTGGGGGGGGCTGGACTACAATGAGCAGTTCTTC. This translates into CASIWGGLDYNEQFF.

This clonotype was recorded a few times. V gene TRBV29-1 combines with J gene TRBJ2-7; 15 bases align to TRBD2. The CDR3 has 17 amino acids. V shed 4 bases, J shed 3 bases, and the junction held 10 bases outside the gene matches. Germline V lookup: CDR1 SQVTM, CDR2 ANQGSEA. For the CDR3, the DNA is TGCAGCGTTGGGGGACTAGCGGGAGGTAGAGGCGGCTACGAGCAGTACTTC. Amino acid sequence: CSVGGLAGGRGGYEQYF.

V and J are TRBV6-2 or TRBV6-3 and TRBJ1-2, with a tentative D call TRBD1 (5 bases). The V and J ends lost 10 bases and 4 bases respectively, with 19 bases between them. The length of the CDR3 is 14 residues. Germline V gives CDR1 MNHEY, CDR2 SVGEGT. The CDR3 loop reads CATSGGASSYGYTF. DNA for the CDR3: TGTGCCACTAGTGGCGGGGCCTCTTCCTATGGCTACACCTTC.